The present T cell receptor (beta chain) was sequenced within a study of blood T cells in healthy people across ages. Findings and caveats of the study: In the absence of known donor CMV status, changes in expanded clonotypes were possibly confounded. Roughly linearly, TCR beta diversity per million T cells fell as age increased. Because sorting was not performed, PBMCs prevented conclusive naive versus antigen-experienced comparison. Estimates of total diversity, which came from one million sequenced T cells, were considered to be underestimates.

Turning to this clonotype: The target antigen is unknown.

A sample-barcoded 5' primer and a J-beta primer mix were used in a second PCR of roughly 7 to 11 cycles. TCRdb ran MiXCR on the 5' RACE reads and lists one entry per CDR3 protein. The repertoire holds about 1,500,000 distinct CDR3 sequences, with about 30% as singletons. The CDR3 contains 14 residues. With 3 bases removed from V and 3 bases from J, the gap between germline ends came to 11 bases. This TCR was sampled from a woman in her 30s in good health. This rearrangement joins TRBV12-3 or TRBV12-4 to TRBJ1-1; a possible D gene is TRBD1 (5 bases). Sequences were obtained from blood. CDR3 DNA: TGTGCCAGCAGTTTGAGGGGTTCGGACACTGAAGCTTTCTTT. Translated, it gives CASSLRGSDTEAFF.